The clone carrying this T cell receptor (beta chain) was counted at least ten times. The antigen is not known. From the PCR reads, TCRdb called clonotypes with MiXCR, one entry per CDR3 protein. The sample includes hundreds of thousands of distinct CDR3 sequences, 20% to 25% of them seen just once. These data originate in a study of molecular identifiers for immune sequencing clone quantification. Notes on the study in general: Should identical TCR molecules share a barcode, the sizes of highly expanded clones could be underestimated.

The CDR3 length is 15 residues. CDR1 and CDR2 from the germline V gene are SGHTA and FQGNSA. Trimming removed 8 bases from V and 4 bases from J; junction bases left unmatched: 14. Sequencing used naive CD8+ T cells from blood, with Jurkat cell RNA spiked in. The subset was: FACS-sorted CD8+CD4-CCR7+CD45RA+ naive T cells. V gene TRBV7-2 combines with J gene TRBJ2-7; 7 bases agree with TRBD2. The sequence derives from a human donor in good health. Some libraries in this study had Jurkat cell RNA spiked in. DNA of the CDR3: TGTGCCAGCTCGGCGGGAGTATCAAACTGGTACGAGCAGTACTTC. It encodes CASSAGVSNWYEQYF.